The 24 T cell receptor beta chains reported below all come from one sample, sequenced in a study of high-grade serous ovarian cancer treatment subgroups. The tumor samples were collected prior to definitive surgery or chemotherapy. Clones were sequenced by immunoSEQ multiplex PCR, and TCRdb holds only the in-frame ones, with some missing. The sample includes roughly 10,000 clones, approximately 90% of them seen just once. What was sequenced was tumor tissue. The receptors were gathered from a human donor with high-grade serous ovarian cancer.

The V call is TRBV10-3, the J call TRBJ2-1, with 11 positions matching TRBD2. The V gene's germline CDR1 is ENHRY and CDR2 SYGVKD. V shed 5 bases, J shed 3 bases, and the junction held 3 bases outside the gene matches. This CDR3 has 15 amino acids. The CDR3 loop is CAISSGTSGYNEQFF. The CDR3 nucleotides read TGTGCCATCAGTTCCGGGACTAGCGGCTACAATGAGCAGTTCTTC.

The V call is TRBV4-3, the J call TRBJ2-7; D gene uncertain. The CDR3 is made up of 15 amino acids. Germline CDR1 is LGHNA and CDR2 is YSLEER. V dropped 0 bases and J dropped 3 bases, with 12 bases sitting between them. The CDR3 DNA sequence: TGCGCCAGCAGCCAAGATAGGCGGTCAGGCTACGAGCAGTACTTC. This encodes CASSQDRRSGYEQYF.

The chain employs TRBV9 and TRBJ2-7, with 9 bases that match TRBD1. Germline CDR1 is SGDLS and CDR2 is YYNGEE. Germline trimming cut 4 bases from V and 7 bases from J; bases unmatched to any gene: 12. This CDR3 comprises 15 residues. CDR3 in DNA: TGTGCCAGCAGCTTCGGGATGGACAGGGGCCCGGAGCAGTACTTC. Protein product: CASSFGMDRGPEQYF.

The gene calls are TRBV29-1 and TRBJ1-2; 12 bases agree with TRBD1. The CDR3 sequence is 14 residues long. V lost 1 base and J lost 7; bases outside the gene matches: 4. CDR1 and CDR2 (germline): SQVTM, ANQGSEA. CDR3 in amino acids: CSVEGGQGAGGYTF. The CDR3 DNA reads as TGCAGCGTTGAAGGGGGACAGGGGGCAGGTGGCTACACCTTC.

The chain is built from TRBV13 and TRBJ1-2, with 7 bases identical to TRBD1. Germline CDR1 is PRHDT and CDR2 is FYEKMQ (reference sequence). This CDR3 has 14 residues. Trimming took 2 bases from V and 5 from J; bases not matched to a gene: 5. The DNA of the CDR3 is TGTGCCAGCAGCTTATCCAGGACAGGTTATGGCTACACCTTC. Translating gives CASSLSRTGYGYTF.

This chain links TRBV2 with TRBJ2-2, with 10 positions matching TRBD2. Germline loops: CDR1 SNHLY, CDR2 FYNNEI. The length of the CDR3 is 16 residues. With 2 bases clipped from V and 6 bases from J, the junction kept 6 bases outside the gene matches. CDR3 in amino acids: CASSEHKGLASGELFF. CDR3 sequence (DNA): TGTGCCAGCAGTGAACATAAGGGACTAGCGTCCGGGGAGCTGTTTTTT.

The chain employs TRBV2 and TRBJ2-1; 9 nucleotides agree with TRBD1. The CDR3 runs to 16 residues. CDR1 is SNHLY and CDR2 is FYNNEI in the germline V gene. Unmatched junction bases numbered 8, after V lost 4 bases and J lost 4 bases. For the CDR3, the DNA is TGTGCCAGCAGTGCCGCCGGGACAGGGTTATACAATGAGCAGTTCTTC. This sequence encodes CASSAAGTGLYNEQFF.

The V call is TRBV7-8, the J call TRBJ1-2, with TRBD1 as a possible D gene (5 bases). CDR1 is SGHVS, CDR2 FQNEAQ, per germline. The V end lost 5 bases, the J end lost 4 bases, and 11 bases lay between the germline ends. This CDR3 has 13 residues. The CDR3 loop is CASSQTVSYGYTF. The DNA of the CDR3 is TGTGCCAGCAGCCAGACAGTGTCCTATGGCTACACCTTC. The full variable domain, rest sourced from reference TRBV7-8 and TRBJ1-2, is GAGVSQSPRYKVAKRGQDVALRCDPISGHVSLFWYQQALGQGPEFLTYFQNEAQLDKSGLPSDRFFAERPEGSVSTLKIQRTQQEDSAVYLCASSQTVSYGYTFGSGTRLTVV.

This rearrangement joins TRBV9 to TRBJ1-2; no firm D call. The CDR3 consists of 13 residues. Germline V gene lookup returns CDR1 SGDLS and CDR2 YYNGEE. Trimming removed 3 bases from V and 13 bases from J, with 19 bases in between. Written as DNA, the CDR3 is TGTGCCAGCAGCGATGGTACTACCCAGTTTGGCACCTTC. Its translation: CASSDGTTQFGTF. The full variable domain, with the rest looked up from reference TRBV9 and TRBJ1-2, is DSGVTQTPKHLITATGQRVTLRCSPRSGDLSVYWYQQSLDQGLQFLIQYYNGEERAKGNILERFSAQQFPDLHSELNLSSLELGDSALYFCASSDGTTQFGTFGSGTRLTVV.

The genes are TRBV19 and TRBJ2-3, with 7 bases fitting TRBD1. Germline V gene data show CDR1 as LNHDA and CDR2 as SQIVND (reference sequence). This CDR3 is 18 amino acids long. V shed 5 bases and J 0 bases; nucleotides not matched to a gene: 14. Here the CDR3 reads CASSYRGQFGLSTDTQYF. DNA of the CDR3: TGTGCCAGTAGTTATAGGGGGCAATTTGGGTTAAGCACAGATACGCAGTATTTT. Full variable domain (outside the CDR3, taken from reference TRBV19 and TRBJ2-3): DGGITQSPKYLFRKEGQNVTLSCEQNLNHDAMYWYRQDPGQGLRLIYYSQIVNDFQKGDIAEGYSVSREKKESFPLTVTSAQKNPTAFYLCASSYRGQFGLSTDTQYFGPGTRLTVL.

The V call is TRBV28, the J call TRBJ2-7; D gene unclear. The CDR3 is 14 residues long. Germline V gene lookup returns CDR1 MDHEN and CDR2 SYDVKM. V was trimmed by 5 bases and J by 1 base, leaving 12 bases between them. Here the CDR3 reads CASSELTLSYEQYF. CDR3 nucleotides: TGTGCCAGCAGTGAACTAACTCTGTCCTACGAGCAGTACTTC.

The V and J genes are TRBV4-3 and TRBJ2-7; D gene uncertain. Germline CDR1 is LGHNA and CDR2 is YSLEER. V was clipped by 0 bases and J by 4 bases, with 7 bases between them. CDR3 length: 13 residues. CDR3 sequence: CASSQETGYEQYF. In DNA, the CDR3 is TGCGCCAGCAGCCAAGAGACTGGTTACGAGCAGTACTTC.

The chain has TRBV5-8 and TRBJ2-3; a possible D gene is TRBD2 (5 bases). V was cut by 7 bases and J by 2 bases, with 11 bases left in between. This CDR3 has 13 residues. Germline V gene lookup returns CDR1 SGHTS and CDR2 YDEGEE. CDR3 coding DNA: TGTGCCAGCGGGAAACGGGACACAGATACGCAGTATTTT. Protein: CASGKRDTDTQYF. Using reference TRBV5-8 and TRBJ2-3 for the parts outside the CDR3, the full variable domain is EAGVTQSPTHLIKTRGQQATLRCSPISGHTSVYWYQQALGLGLQFLLWYDEGEERNRGNFPPRFSGRQFPNYSSELNVNALELEDSALYLCASGKRDTDTQYFGPGTRLTVL.

The chain is built from TRBV10-3 and TRBJ2-4, with 8 bases identical to TRBD2. CDR1 ENHRY and CDR2 SYGVKD come from the germline V gene. The V gene end was trimmed by 0 bases and the J gene end by 1 base; junction bases not matched to a gene: 2. This CDR3 is built from 16 residues. CDR3 region: CAISESKREAKNIQYF. The CDR3 DNA follows: TGTGCCATCAGTGAGTCGAAGCGGGAGGCCAAAAACATTCAGTACTTC.

The chain combines TRBV7-9 with TRBJ1-1, with 8 bases aligning to TRBD1. V trimming: 3 bases; J trimming: 0 bases; junction bases outside the gene matches: 3. The CDR3 spans 15 residues. Germline V gene lookup returns CDR1 SEHNR and CDR2 FQNEAQ (reference sequence). CDR3 protein: CASSFRGQVNTEAFF. The DNA of the CDR3 is TGTGCCAGCAGCTTCAGGGGACAGGTGAACACTGAAGCTTTCTTT.

The chain has TRBV28 and TRBJ1-2; weak D call: TRBD1 (6 bases). V shed 5 bases and J shed 4 bases, with 17 bases lying between them. CDR3 length: 15 amino acids. CDR1 and CDR2 from the germline V gene are MDHEN and SYDVKM. In DNA form, the CDR3 reads TGTGCCAGCAGTCCACGGGGGGGCACTTTCTATGGCTACACCTTC. This sequence encodes CASSPRGGTFYGYTF.

This clone was detected a few times. The gene calls are TRBV4-1 and TRBJ1-5; maybe TRBD1 (5 bases). From germline, CDR1 is MGHRA and CDR2 YSYEKL. The CDR3 is 14 amino acids. The V end lost 0 bases, the J end lost 6 bases, and 9 bases lay between the germline ends. The CDR3 DNA sequence: TGCGCCAGCAGCCAAGAAAGGGGAAGTCAGCCCCAGCATTTT. Translation: CASSQERGSQPQHF.

This chain uses TRBV19 with TRBJ1-1; possibly TRBD1 for D (6 bases). The germline CDR1 and CDR2 sequences are LNHDA and SQIVND (reference sequence). The CDR3 has 15 residues. Trimming shortened V by 5 bases and J by 5 bases, and 18 bases separated the two germline ends. The CDR3 DNA sequence: TGTGCCAGTAGTCCCCGGGGGCTGGGGAATACTGAAGCTTTCTTT. Encoded protein: CASSPRGLGNTEAFF.

The chain links TRBV28 to TRBJ1-6; 7 nucleotides match TRBD1. The V gene's germline CDR1 is MDHEN and CDR2 SYDVKM. The length of the CDR3 is 18 residues. J was trimmed by 5 bases and V by 3 bases; bases with no gene match: 13. The CDR3 DNA reads TGTGCCAGCAGTTTCGCAGGGGGATATACCGACCATAATTCACCCCTCCACTTT. It encodes CASSFAGGYTDHNSPLHF.

CDR3 nucleotide sequence: TGTGCCAGCAGCTTCCCGACAGGGAAGGAGACCCAGTACTTC. Amino acids: CASSFPTGKETQYF. The V gene is TRBV5-6, the J gene TRBJ2-5; 7 positions agree with TRBD1. The V gene end was trimmed by 2 bases and the J gene end by 5 bases; junction bases not matched to a gene: 6. CDR3 length: 14 amino acids. Germline-derived CDR1 and CDR2 are SGHDT and YYEEEE.

This clone has more than one count but fewer than ten. This chain connects TRBV9 to TRBJ1-1, with D possibly matching TRBD1 (5 bases). The CDR3 spans 14 residues. Germline CDR1 and CDR2: SGDLS and YYNGEE. With 0 bases removed from V and 3 bases from J, the gap between germline ends came to 9 bases. The CDR3 loop reads CASSVAGRDTEAFF. The CDR3 DNA reads as TGTGCCAGCAGCGTAGCAGGGAGGGACACTGAAGCTTTCTTT.

About this clone itself: The conserved closing phenylalanine or tryptophan is absent in this CDR3, likely reflecting a read error. The V call is TRBV4-3, the J call TRBJ1-2; D unresolved. The CDR3 covers 15 residues. Trimming removed 0 bases at V and 4 bases at J, with 12 bases between. From germline, CDR1 is LGHNA and CDR2 YSLEER. CDR3 in DNA: TGCGCCAGCAGCCAAGATCGGGATTACCTCTATGGCTACACCTCC. Translating it yields CASSQDRDYLYGYTS.

J is TRBJ1-3 and V is TRBV10-3; 7 nucleotides align to TRBD1. This CDR3 is 17 amino acids long. Germline-derived CDR1 and CDR2 are ENHRY and SYGVKD. Trimming removed 3 bases from V and 4 bases from J; junction bases left unmatched: 12. CDR3 sequence reads: CAISDWGESGGGNTIYF. In DNA, the CDR3 is TGTGCCATCAGTGATTGGGGTGAATCAGGGGGAGGAAACACCATATATTTT.

The chain uses TRBV11-2 and TRBJ2-5; TRBD2 matches 7 bases. The CDR3 loop spans 14 amino acids. The germline gives CDR1 SGHAT, CDR2 FQNNGV. V lost 3 bases to trimming and J lost 4 bases; unmatched junction nucleotides: 5. The CDR3 loop is CASSFSGRGETQYF. In nucleotides, the CDR3 is TGTGCCAGCAGCTTTAGTGGGAGGGGAGAGACCCAGTACTTC.